Listed below are T cell receptor beta chains from one sample, sequenced in a study of shared clonotypes between healthy human individuals. The repertoire was sequenced with immunoSEQ multiplex PCR; TCRdb's copy has only in-frame clones and lacks some. This table holds some 2.1 million clones, over 85% found once. The sequencing sample was made of naive CD8+ T cells from PBMCs. The receptor source for this set is a man aged 18-30 years in good health. Some clones in this sample may be carry-over from other donors' samples. Each CDR3 is given with its conserved first and last residue. A D gene is named only where the DNA matches it firmly. Some rows mark clone size as missing; the rest say once, few, many or name a class of expanded clone.

V gene: TRBV7-8; D gene: NA; J gene: TRBJ1-2; clone size: NA; CDR3 protein: CASSGGQNYGYTF; CDR3 DNA: TGTGCCAGCAGTGGGGGGCAGAACTATGGCTACACCTTC
V gene: TRBV13; D gene: NA; J gene: TRBJ1-1; clone size: NA; CDR3 protein: CASSLEVDVGTEAFF; CDR3 DNA: TGTGCCAGCAGCTTAGAAGTGGACGTGGGCACTGAAGCTTTCTTT
V gene: TRBV27; D gene: NA; J gene: TRBJ2-3; clone size: NA; CDR3 protein: CASSSQTTDTQYF; CDR3 DNA: TGTGCCAGCAGTTCTCAGACCACAGATACGCAGTATTTT
V gene: TRBV25-1; D gene: NA; J gene: TRBJ1-1; clone size: NA; CDR3 protein: CASSEFGTRNTEAFF; CDR3 DNA: TGTGCCAGCAGTGAATTCGGGACAAGGAACACTGAAGCTTTCTTT
V gene: TRBV7-9; D gene: NA; J gene: TRBJ2-3; clone size: NA; CDR3 protein: CASSPPRGVGTDTQYF; CDR3 DNA: TGTGCCAGCAGCCCCCCCCGGGGAGTGGGCACAGATACGCAGTATTTT
V gene: TRBV27; D gene: TRBD1; J gene: TRBJ1-2; clone size: NA; CDR3 protein: CASTIKGPGTGDFFYGYTF; CDR3 DNA: TGTGCCAGCACTATAAAAGGTCCCGGGACAGGGGACTTCTTCTATGGCTACACCTTC
V gene: TRBV7-9; D gene: NA; J gene: TRBJ1-2; clone size: NA; CDR3 protein: CASSSGKSGGPYYGYTF; CDR3 DNA: TGTGCCAGCAGCTCCGGCAAAAGTGGGGGGCCCTACTATGGCTACACCTTC
V gene: TRBV7-9; D gene: TRBD2; J gene: TRBJ2-3; clone size: NA; CDR3 protein: CASSLSGIHPDTQYF; CDR3 DNA: TGTGCCAGCAGCCTTAGCGGGATCCATCCAGATACGCAGTATTTT
V gene: TRBV13; D gene: NA; J gene: TRBJ1-1; clone size: few; CDR3 protein: CASSLGLNTEAFF; CDR3 DNA: TGTGCCAGCAGCTTGGGGTTGAACACTGAAGCTTTCTTT
V gene: TRBV2; D gene: NA; J gene: TRBJ2-7; clone size: NA; CDR3 protein: CASSAVRTPSYEQYF; CDR3 DNA: TGTGCCAGCAGCGCGGTACGGACCCCCTCCTACGAGCAGTACTTC
V gene: TRBV6-1; D gene: NA; J gene: TRBJ1-1; clone size: once; CDR3 protein: CASSEYRDGVTEAFF; CDR3 DNA: TGTGCCAGCAGTGAATACCGGGACGGCGTTACTGAAGCTTTCTTT
V gene: TRBV7-8; D gene: NA; J gene: TRBJ1-1; clone size: NA; CDR3 protein: CAHTGGLAEAFF; CDR3 DNA: TGTGCCCACACCGGGGGGCTCGCTGAAGCTTTCTTT
V gene: TRBV11-2; D gene: TRBD1; J gene: TRBJ2-7; clone size: NA; CDR3 protein: CASSSRQGDYEQYF; CDR3 DNA: TGTGCCAGCAGCTCTCGACAGGGAGATTACGAGCAGTACTTC
V gene: TRBV25-1; D gene: NA; J gene: TRBJ1-1; clone size: NA; CDR3 protein: CASSEYGTHRTEAFF; CDR3 DNA: TGTGCCAGCAGTGAATATGGGACTCACAGGACTGAAGCTTTCTTT
V gene: TRBV2; D gene: NA; J gene: TRBJ1-4; clone size: NA; CDR3 protein: CASRYSSGTATNEKLFF; CDR3 DNA: TGTGCCAGCAGATATTCTAGCGGGACCGCAACTAATGAAAAACTGTTTTTT
V gene: TRBV4-1; D gene: TRBD1; J gene: TRBJ2-7; clone size: NA; CDR3 protein: CASSHTGQPAYEQYF; CDR3 DNA: TGTGCCAGCAGCCACACGGGACAGCCGGCCTACGAGCAGTACTTC
V gene: TRBV27; D gene: TRBD1; J gene: TRBJ2-1; clone size: NA; CDR3 protein: CASSLSGGAGHNEQFF; CDR3 DNA: TGTGCCAGCAGTCTCTCAGGGGGCGCGGGTCACAATGAGCAGTTCTTC
V gene: TRBV4-1; D gene: TRBD1; J gene: TRBJ1-2; clone size: once; CDR3 protein: CASSQDKPGQSFYGYTF; CDR3 DNA: TGCGCCAGCAGCCAAGATAAACCGGGACAGTCTTTCTATGGCTACACCTTC
V gene: TRBV6-5; D gene: NA; J gene: TRBJ2-2; clone size: NA; CDR3 protein: CASSNRGNTGELFF; CDR3 DNA: TGTGCCAGCAGTAATAGGGGGAACACCGGGGAGCTGTTTTTT
V gene: TRBV28; D gene: TRBD2; J gene: TRBJ2-1; clone size: NA; CDR3 protein: CASSRAGGSYNEQFF; CDR3 DNA: TGTGCCAGCAGCCGAGCGGGAGGGAGTTACAATGAGCAGTTCTTC
V gene: TRBV28; D gene: NA; J gene: TRBJ2-5; clone size: once; CDR3 protein: CASTKLDQETQYF; CDR3 DNA: TGTGCCAGCACCAAACTAGACCAAGAGACCCAGTACTTC
V gene: TRBV11-2; D gene: NA; J gene: TRBJ2-1; clone size: NA; CDR3 protein: CASSPRDLNINEQFF; CDR3 DNA: TGTGCCAGCAGCCCCCGGGACTTAAACATCAATGAGCAGTTCTTC
V gene: TRBV4-3; D gene: NA; J gene: TRBJ1-5; clone size: NA; CDR3 protein: CASSQDRWARGEPQHF; CDR3 DNA: TGCGCCAGCAGCCAAGATCGGTGGGCCAGGGGAGAGCCCCAGCATTTT
V gene: TRBV19; D gene: NA; J gene: TRBJ2-7; clone size: NA; CDR3 protein: CASRPDSSRPMLYEQYF; CDR3 DNA: TGTGCCAGTAGACCGGACTCCTCACGACCGATGCTCTACGAGCAGTACTTC
V gene: TRBV29-1; D gene: NA; J gene: TRBJ2-5; clone size: NA; CDR3 protein: CSVVHFQGKGAETQYF; CDR3 DNA: TGCAGCGTTGTTCACTTCCAGGGAAAGGGAGCAGAGACCCAGTACTTC
V gene: TRBV27; D gene: NA; J gene: TRBJ1-1; clone size: NA; CDR3 protein: CASKVARDIKSEAFF; CDR3 DNA: TGTGCCAGCAAAGTTGCCCGGGACATTAAATCTGAAGCTTTCTTT
V gene: TRBV7-3; D gene: TRBD1; J gene: TRBJ2-7; clone size: NA; CDR3 protein: CASSVFRGQASYEQYF; CDR3 DNA: TGTGCCAGCAGCGTATTCAGGGGGCAAGCGTCTTACGAGCAGTACTTC
V gene: TRBV19; D gene: TRBD2; J gene: TRBJ2-2; clone size: NA; CDR3 protein: CASSIVAGLNTGELFF; CDR3 DNA: TGTGCCAGTAGTATAGTTGCGGGACTAAACACCGGGGAGCTGTTTTTT
V gene: TRBV19; D gene: NA; J gene: TRBJ2-1; clone size: once; CDR3 protein: CASSMLAQFF; CDR3 DNA: TGTGCCAGTAGTATGCTAGCCCAGTTCTTC
V gene: TRBV19; D gene: NA; J gene: TRBJ2-7; clone size: NA; CDR3 protein: CASSPRDGSYEQYF; CDR3 DNA: TGTGCCAGTAGTCCCCGGGACGGTTCCTACGAGCAGTACTTC
V gene: TRBV11-3; D gene: NA; J gene: TRBJ2-3; clone size: NA; CDR3 protein: CEGALWGTDTQYF; CDR3 DNA: TGTGAAGGGGCACTATGGGGCACAGATACGCAGTATTTT
V gene: TRBV27; D gene: TRBD2; J gene: TRBJ2-7; clone size: NA; CDR3 protein: CASSSTSGRAGYEQYF; CDR3 DNA: TGTGCCAGCAGTTCGACTAGCGGGAGGGCCGGGTACGAGCAGTACTTC
V gene: TRBV9; D gene: TRBD2; J gene: TRBJ2-7; clone size: NA; CDR3 protein: CASSVGAGISYEQYF; CDR3 DNA: TGTGCCAGCAGCGTAGGAGCGGGAATCTCCTACGAGCAGTACTTC
V gene: TRBV10-3; D gene: NA; J gene: TRBJ2-7; clone size: NA; CDR3 protein: CAIRGVGFVNEQYF; CDR3 DNA: TGTGCCATCAGGGGGGTGGGGTTCGTGAACGAGCAGTACTTC
V gene: TRBV27; D gene: TRBD1; J gene: TRBJ2-5; clone size: NA; CDR3 protein: CASSLSGTGIQETQYF; CDR3 DNA: TGTGCCAGCAGTTTATCGGGGACAGGGATTCAAGAGACCCAGTACTTC
V gene: TRBV7-9; D gene: TRBD1; J gene: TRBJ2-7; clone size: NA; CDR3 protein: CASSSTDRENFYEQYF; CDR3 DNA: TGTGCCAGCAGCTCGACGGACAGGGAGAATTTTTACGAGCAGTACTTC
V gene: TRBV7-2; D gene: NA; J gene: TRBJ2-2; clone size: NA; CDR3 protein: CASSLRDTGELFF; CDR3 DNA: TGTGCCAGCAGCCTCCGGGACACCGGGGAGCTGTTTTTT
V gene: TRBV5-6; D gene: TRBD1; J gene: TRBJ2-7; clone size: NA; CDR3 protein: CASSYPGQPSYEQYF; CDR3 DNA: TGTGCCAGCAGCTATCCGGGACAGCCTTCCTACGAGCAGTACTTC